This T cell receptor (beta chain) appears in the sequencing data of a study of Graves' ophthalmopathy and Graves' hyperthyroidism. The CDR3 has 14 amino acids. Trimming cost V 3 bases and J 1 base, with 9 bases left between them. Germline CDR1 is SGHAT and CDR2 is FQNNGV. Researchers took RNA transcripts and amplified TCR beta CDR3 regions from them. First-round RT-PCR employed HTBI primers, with a second-round multiplex PCR after it. TCRdb recomputed calls from the multiplex PCR reads with MiXCR, one row per CDR3 protein. Among roughly 600,000 distinct CDR3 sequences listed, about two fifths were seen once. This clonotype was seen at least ten times.

The sequence derives from an adult man with Graves' hyperthyroidism. The chain uses TRBV11-2 and TRBJ2-5; no clear D. Specimen: peripheral blood or thyroid tissue (not recorded which). The CDR3 DNA reads as TGTGCCAGCAGCTTTGGGCCGATCCAAGAGACCCAGTACTTC. Translation: CASSFGPIQETQYF.